This T cell receptor (beta chain) is drawn from a study of blood T cell repertoires in COVID-19. Study-level information: The samples span acute and convalescent COVID-19 from the United States, Italy and Spain. T cells, B-cell-depleted T cells, or PBMCs supplied cDNA or gDNA.

This clone was detected once. Authors' processing steps: For nucleated cells, counts were estimated from reference gene primer amplification. Using immunoSEQ multiplex PCR, the repertoire was profiled, and TCRdb retains in-frame clones only, with some absent. V and J calls and clone size are given by that table; D and trimming were obtained from the DNA. The profile shows some 340,000 clones, approximately 89% of them singletons. The clonotype comes from a woman aged 25 to 39 who had recovered from COVID-19. What was sequenced was PBMCs or T cells enriched from blood (not recorded which).

The CDR3 sequence: CASSIAGADTQYF. The DNA for the CDR3 is TGTGCCAGCAGCATCGCGGGAGCAGATACGCAGTATTTT. The chain employs TRBV11-2 and TRBJ2-3, with 7 bases lining up with TRBD2. CDR1 and CDR2 from the germline V gene are SGHAT and FQNNGV. This CDR3 contains 13 residues. V lost 5 bases and J lost 4; bases outside the gene matches: 3.